This entry concerns a single TCR beta chain. Its antigen remains unknown. This entry is derived from a study of response to subunit inactivated influenza vaccine. Study-level results: The authors suggested that few new T cells are recruited per seasonal influenza vaccination.

Per germline, CDR1 MNHEY and CDR2 SMNVEV (reference sequence). The CDR3 consists of 16 residues. V dropped 2 bases and J dropped 0 bases, with 12 bases sitting between them. One entry per CDR3 protein results from TCRdb running MiXCR on the RT-PCR reads. The data hold about 800,000 distinct CDR3 sequences, with over 20% observed a single time. The chain couples TRBV27 to TRBJ2-3; the D call may be TRBD1 or TRBD2 (6 bases each). The TCR comes from a man aged 45-60 years who received an inactivated influenza vaccine. The sample in question was PBMCs from blood, obtained approximately 5 days after vaccination. The CDR3 DNA sequence: TGTGCCAGCAGTTTAACGGGGGCTTATAGCACAGATACGCAGTATTTT. It is translated as CASSLTGAYSTDTQYF.